Listed here is a single T cell receptor (beta chain). The data originate from a study of blood T cell repertoires in COVID-19. Study-wide background: From the United States, Italy and Spain came samples of acute and convalescent COVID-19. Sources were T cells, B-cell-depleted T cells, or PBMCs; the material itself was cDNA or gDNA.

CDR1 and CDR2 from the germline V gene are SQVTM and ANQGSEA. CDR3 length: 13 residues. Trimming stripped 3 bases from V and 6 bases from J, with 15 bases between. In the authors' workflow: The assay estimated nucleated cells by amplifying reference gene primers. TCRdb's copy holds only in-frame clones and misses some; the assay was immunoSEQ multiplex PCR. From that table come the V and J calls and clone size; the DNA was used to work out D and trimming. The repertoire holds about 68,000 clones, with 75% to 85% as singletons. The V gene is TRBV29-1, the J gene TRBJ2-7; possible D gene TRBD2, 5 bases. The clonotype was recovered from a man aged 45 to 65 with acute or convalescent COVID-19. Sequenced sample: peripheral blood. CDR3 in amino acids: CSVDGVGWGEQYF. The CDR3 DNA is TGCAGCGTTGACGGGGTAGGGTGGGGCGAGCAGTACTTC.